At least ten counts were recorded for the clone carrying this T cell receptor (beta chain). The sample comes from a study of T-cell reconstitution after alpha-beta-depleted transplantation in children. Unique molecular identifiers featured in how the TCRbeta library was prepared. TCRdb re-called the PCR reads through MiXCR, storing one row per CDR3 protein. The table records some 200,000 distinct CDR3 sequences, roughly 9% of them present only once. The CDR3 sequence is 14 residues long. Trimming removed 8 bases at V and 5 bases at J, with 16 bases between. Germline V gives CDR1 LNHDA, CDR2 SQIVND (reference sequence).

This chain uses TRBV19 with TRBJ2-1; perhaps TRBD2 as D (6 bases). The input for sequencing was PBMCs from the stem cell graft donor, taken from the stem cell graft. The sequence was obtained from a human donor who donated a stem cell graft to a child with acute lymphoblastic leukemia. CDR3 DNA: TGTGCCAGTGCAAGGGACTCCGCCAACAATGAGCAGTTCTTC. This encodes CASARDSANNEQFF.